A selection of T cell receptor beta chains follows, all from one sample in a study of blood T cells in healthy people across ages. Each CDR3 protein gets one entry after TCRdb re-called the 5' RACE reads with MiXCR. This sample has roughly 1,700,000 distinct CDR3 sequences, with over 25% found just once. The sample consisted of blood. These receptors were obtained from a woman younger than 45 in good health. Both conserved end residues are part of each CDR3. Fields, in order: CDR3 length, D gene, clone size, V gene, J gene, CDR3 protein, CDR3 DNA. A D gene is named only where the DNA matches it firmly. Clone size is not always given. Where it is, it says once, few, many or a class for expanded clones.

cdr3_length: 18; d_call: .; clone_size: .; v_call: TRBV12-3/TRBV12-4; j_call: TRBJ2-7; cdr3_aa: CASSNRGRSGLYPYEQYF; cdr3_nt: TGTGCCAGCAGTAACCGGGGCAGGTCGGGACTCTACCCCTACGAGCAGTACTTC
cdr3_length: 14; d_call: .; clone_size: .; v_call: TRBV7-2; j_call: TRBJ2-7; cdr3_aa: CASSSPGLPCEQYF; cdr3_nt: TGTGCCAGCAGCTCGCCTGGACTCCCCTGCGAGCAGTACTTC
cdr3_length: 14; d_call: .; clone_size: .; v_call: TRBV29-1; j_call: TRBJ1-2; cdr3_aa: CSVEDGVRGGGYTF; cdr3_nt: TGCAGCGTTGAAGATGGTGTTCGGGGAGGTGGCTACACCTTC
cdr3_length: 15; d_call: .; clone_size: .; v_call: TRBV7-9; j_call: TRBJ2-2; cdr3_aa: CASSLGPQNTGELFF; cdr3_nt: TGTGCCAGCAGCTTAGGACCTCAGAACACCGGGGAGCTGTTTTTT
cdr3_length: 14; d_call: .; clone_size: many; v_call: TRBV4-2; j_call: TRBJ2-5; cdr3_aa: CASSQEALQETQYF; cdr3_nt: TGTGCCAGCAGCCAAGAGGCGCTACAAGAGACCCAGTACTTC
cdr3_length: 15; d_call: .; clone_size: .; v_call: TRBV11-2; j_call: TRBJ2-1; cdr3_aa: CASSGGYRLNNEQFF; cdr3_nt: TGTGCCAGCAGCGGGGGTTATAGACTTAACAATGAGCAGTTCTTC
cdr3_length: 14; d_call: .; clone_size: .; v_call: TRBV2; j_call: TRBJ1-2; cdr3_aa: CASNRMGGPSGYTF; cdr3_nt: TGCGCCAGCAACCGAATGGGGGGGCCTAGCGGCTACACCTTC
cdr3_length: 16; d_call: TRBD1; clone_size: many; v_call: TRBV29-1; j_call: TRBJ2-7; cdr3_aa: CSVVVGQRLYSYEQYF; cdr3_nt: TGCAGCGTTGTTGTGGGACAGCGACTGTACTCCTACGAGCAGTACTTC
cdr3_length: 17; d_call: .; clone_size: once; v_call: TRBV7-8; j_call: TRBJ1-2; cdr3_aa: CASSHRDPPNSCYGYTF; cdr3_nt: TGTGCCAGCAGCCACCGGGACCCACCCAATTCCTGCTATGGCTACACCTTC
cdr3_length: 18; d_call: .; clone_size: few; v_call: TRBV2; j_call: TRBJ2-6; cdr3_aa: CASSRRGGHTSGANVPTF; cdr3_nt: TGTGCCAGCTCACGGCGCGGGGGCCATACCTCTGGGGCCAACGTCCCGACTTTC
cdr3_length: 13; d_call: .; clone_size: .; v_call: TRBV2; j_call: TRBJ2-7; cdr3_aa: CASTGGVGVEQYF; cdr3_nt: TGTGCCAGCACCGGCGGAGTGGGTGTCGAGCAGTACTTC
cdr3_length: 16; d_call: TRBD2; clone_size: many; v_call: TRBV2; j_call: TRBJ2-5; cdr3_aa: CASSEGSSGRQETQYF; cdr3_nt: TGTGCCAGCAGTGAAGGTTCTAGCGGGCGGCAAGAGACCCAGTACTTC
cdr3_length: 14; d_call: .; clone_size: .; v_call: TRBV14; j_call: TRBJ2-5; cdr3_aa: CASSQGALGGTQYF; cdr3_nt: TGTGCCAGCAGCCAAGGGGCGCTCGGTGGGACCCAGTACTTC
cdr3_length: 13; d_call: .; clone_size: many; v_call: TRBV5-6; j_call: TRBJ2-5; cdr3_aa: CASSLTRAETQYF; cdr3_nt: TGTGCCAGCAGCTTGACTAGAGCGGAGACCCAGTACTTC
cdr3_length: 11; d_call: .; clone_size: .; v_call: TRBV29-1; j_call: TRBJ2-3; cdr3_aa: CSAYGTDTQYF; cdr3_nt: TGCAGCGCCTATGGGACAGATACGCAGTATTTT
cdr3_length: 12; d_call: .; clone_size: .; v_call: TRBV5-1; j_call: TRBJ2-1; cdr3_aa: CASRFSGNEQFF; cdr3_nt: TGCGCCAGCAGGTTTAGCGGTAATGAGCAGTTCTTC
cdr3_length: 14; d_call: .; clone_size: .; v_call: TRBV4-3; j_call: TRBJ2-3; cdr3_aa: CASSQDSMLDTQYF; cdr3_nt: TGCGCCAGCAGCCAAGATTCAATGTTGGATACGCAGTATTTT
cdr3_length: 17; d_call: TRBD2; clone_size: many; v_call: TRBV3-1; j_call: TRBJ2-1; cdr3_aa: CASSQPGLAGGGNEQFF; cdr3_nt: TGTGCCAGCAGCCAACCGGGACTAGCGGGAGGAGGCAATGAGCAGTTCTTC
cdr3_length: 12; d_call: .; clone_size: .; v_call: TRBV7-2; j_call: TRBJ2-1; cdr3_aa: CASSLDAGAQFF; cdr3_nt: TGTGCCAGCAGCTTAGACGCGGGGGCCCAGTTCTTC
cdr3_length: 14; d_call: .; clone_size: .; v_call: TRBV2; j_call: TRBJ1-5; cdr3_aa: CASSELVSGQPQHF; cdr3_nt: TGTGCCAGCAGTGAGTTGGTCTCGGGGCAGCCCCAGCATTTT
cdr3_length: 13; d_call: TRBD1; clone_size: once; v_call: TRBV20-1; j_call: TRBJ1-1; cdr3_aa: CSARTAGGTEAFF; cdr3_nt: TGCAGTGCTCGTACAGCAGGGGGCACTGAAGCTTTCTTT
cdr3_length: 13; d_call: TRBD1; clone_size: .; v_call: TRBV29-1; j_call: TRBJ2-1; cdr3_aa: CSVRWDRDGEQFF; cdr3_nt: TGCAGCGTTAGGTGGGACAGGGATGGTGAGCAGTTCTTC
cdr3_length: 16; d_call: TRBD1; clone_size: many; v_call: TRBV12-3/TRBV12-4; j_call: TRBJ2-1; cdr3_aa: CASSRYRDRGSGGKFF; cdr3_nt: TGTGCCAGCAGTCGCTACCGGGACAGGGGTAGCGGCGGGAAGTTCTTC
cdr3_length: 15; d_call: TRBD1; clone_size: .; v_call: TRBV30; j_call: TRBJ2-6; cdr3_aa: CAWRGQGTGANVLTF; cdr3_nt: TGTGCCTGGAGGGGACAGGGAACCGGGGCCAACGTCCTGACTTTC
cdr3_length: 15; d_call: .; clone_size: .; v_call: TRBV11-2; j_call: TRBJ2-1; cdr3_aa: CASSLDRVPGHEQFF; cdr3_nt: TGTGCCAGCAGTCTTGATCGGGTACCGGGTCATGAGCAGTTCTTC
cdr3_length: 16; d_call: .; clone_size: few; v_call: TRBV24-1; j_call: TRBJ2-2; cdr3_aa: CATGIGQLPNTGELFF; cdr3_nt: TGTGCCACAGGCATTGGACAGTTACCGAACACCGGGGAGCTGTTTTTT
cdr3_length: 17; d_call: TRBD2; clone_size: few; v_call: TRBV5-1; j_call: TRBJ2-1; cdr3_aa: CASNALAGGAGYNEQFF; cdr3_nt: TGCGCCAGCAACGCACTAGCGGGAGGGGCGGGCTACAATGAGCAGTTCTTC
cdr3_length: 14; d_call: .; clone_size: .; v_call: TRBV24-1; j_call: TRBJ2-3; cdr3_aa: CATSDLLGTDTQYF; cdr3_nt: TGTGCCACCAGTGATTTGCTCGGCACAGATACGCAGTATTTT
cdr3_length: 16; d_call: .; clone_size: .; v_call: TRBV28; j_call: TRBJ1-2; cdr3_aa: CASSSFTGQTPYGYTF; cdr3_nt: TGTGCCAGCAGTTCTTTCACCGGACAGACTCCTTATGGCTACACCTTC
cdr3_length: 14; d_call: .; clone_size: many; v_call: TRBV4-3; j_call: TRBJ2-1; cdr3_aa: CASSQGWDWGEQFF; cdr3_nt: TGCGCCAGCAGCCAAGGGTGGGATTGGGGTGAGCAGTTCTTC
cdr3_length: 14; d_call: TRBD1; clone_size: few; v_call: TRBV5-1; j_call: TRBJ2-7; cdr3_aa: CASRVWTGPYEQYF; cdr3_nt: TGCGCCAGCAGGGTGTGGACAGGGCCCTACGAGCAGTACTTC
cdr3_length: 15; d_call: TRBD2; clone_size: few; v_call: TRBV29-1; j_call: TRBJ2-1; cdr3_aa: CSVVGVSGKGNEQFF; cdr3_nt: TGCAGCGTTGTTGGGGTGAGCGGGAAAGGTAATGAGCAGTTCTTC
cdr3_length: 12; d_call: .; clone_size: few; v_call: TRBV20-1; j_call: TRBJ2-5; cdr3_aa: CSAGKLEETQYF; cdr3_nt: TGCAGTGCGGGAAAGCTGGAGGAGACCCAGTACTTC
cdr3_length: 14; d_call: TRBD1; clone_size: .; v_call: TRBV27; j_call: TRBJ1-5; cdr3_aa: CASSSLQGAGPQHF; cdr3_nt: TGTGCCAGCAGTTCTTTACAGGGGGCCGGGCCCCAGCATTTT
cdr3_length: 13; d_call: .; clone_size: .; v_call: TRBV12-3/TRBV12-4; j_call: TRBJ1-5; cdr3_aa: CASRGTTRQPQHF; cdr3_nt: TGTGCCAGCAGGGGCACGACAAGGCAGCCCCAGCATTTT
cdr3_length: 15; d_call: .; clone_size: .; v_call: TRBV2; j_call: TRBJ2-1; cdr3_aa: CASEAGNVPGNEQFF; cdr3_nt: TGTGCCAGCGAGGCCGGGAACGTACCTGGTAATGAGCAGTTCTTC
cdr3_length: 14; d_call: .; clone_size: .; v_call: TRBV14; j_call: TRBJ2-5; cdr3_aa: CASGKWTAPETQYF; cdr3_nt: TGTGCCAGCGGCAAGTGGACAGCCCCAGAGACCCAGTACTTC
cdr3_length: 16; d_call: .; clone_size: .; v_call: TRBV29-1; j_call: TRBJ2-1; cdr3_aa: CSVEDFGVTRVNEQFF; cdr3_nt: TGCAGCGTTGAAGATTTTGGGGTTACCCGTGTGAATGAGCAGTTCTTC
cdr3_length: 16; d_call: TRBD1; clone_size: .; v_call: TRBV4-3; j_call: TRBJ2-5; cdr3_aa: CASSQSGDRIGETQYF; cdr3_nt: TGCGCCAGCAGCCAAAGTGGGGACAGAATTGGAGAGACCCAGTACTTC
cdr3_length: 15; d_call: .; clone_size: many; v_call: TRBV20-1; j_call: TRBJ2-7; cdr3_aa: CSALPSGTAMNKQYF; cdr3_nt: TGCAGTGCTCTCCCTTCCGGGACTGCAATGAACAAGCAGTACTTC
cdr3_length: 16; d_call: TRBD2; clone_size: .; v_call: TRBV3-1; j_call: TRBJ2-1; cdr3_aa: CASRSQTSGSVYEQFF; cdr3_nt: TGTGCCAGCAGGTCCCAGACTAGCGGGAGTGTCTATGAGCAGTTCTTC
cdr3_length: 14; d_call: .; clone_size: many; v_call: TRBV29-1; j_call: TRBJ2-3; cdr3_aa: CSARRGPGVDTQYF; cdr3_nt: TGCAGCGCACGCAGGGGTCCTGGAGTGGATACGCAGTATTTT